What follows are 12 T cell receptor beta chains derived from one specimen sequenced in a study of glioma-infiltrating T cells. Amplification of TCR alpha and beta CDR3 regions from RNA used iRepertoire nested multiplex PCR. TCRdb recomputed calls from the multiplex PCR reads with MiXCR, one row per CDR3 protein. The table shows about 130,000 distinct CDR3 sequences, with about 25% occurring only once. Material for sequencing was glioma tissue, nonneoplastic brain tissue, or PBMCs (not recorded which). The receptor set was obtained from a human donor with low-grade glioma or glioblastoma, undergoing nonglioma brain surgery, or in good health (not recorded which).

This clonotype was detected ten times or more. V is TRBV3-1 and J is TRBJ2-5; D is undetermined. The germline V gene encodes CDR1 LGHDT and CDR2 YNNKEL (reference sequence). V lost 5 bases, J lost 0 bases, and 7 bases lay in between. The CDR3 has 13 amino acids. In DNA, the CDR3 is TGTGCCAGCAGCATCCGGCACCAAGAGACCCAGTACTTC. Translated: CASSIRHQETQYF.

Turning to this clonotype: A read error may be the cause here, since a much bigger clone is one base away. This chain connects TRBV28 to TRBJ2-1; D is unclear. The CDR3 covers 12 residues. Germline V lookup: CDR1 MDHEN, CDR2 SYDVKM. Trimming removed 11 bases from V and 13 bases from J, with 21 bases in between. CDR3 loop: CAASDPSGPQFF. The CDR3 nucleotides read TGTGCCGCCAGTGATCCCTCGGGTCCTCAGTTCTTC.

This clonotype showed up just a few times. The chain is built from TRBV20-1 and TRBJ1-2; a possible D gene is TRBD1 (5 bases). Germline lookup yields CDR1 DFQATT and CDR2 SNEGSKA (reference sequence). The CDR3 length is 14 residues. V lost 3 bases and J 4 bases, leaving 15 bases between the germline ends. CDR3 sequence: CSARTDMVVYGYTF. The CDR3 coding sequence is TGCAGTGCTAGGACGGACATGGTTGTCTATGGCTACACCTTC.

This clonotype was recorded at least ten times. The chain joins TRBV6-4 to TRBJ2-3; weak D call: TRBD1 (6 bases). Germline CDR1 MRHNA, CDR2 SNTAGT. CDR3 length: 13 amino acids. V was pared by 4 bases and J by 1 base, with 6 bases between. In DNA form, the CDR3 reads TGTGCCAGCAGTGCAGGGGGCACAGATACGCAGTATTTT. Translation gives CASSAGGTDTQYF.

This clonotype was recorded a few times. This chain links TRBV6-1 with TRBJ1-3, with D unresolved. This CDR3 has 12 residues. Trimming stripped 5 bases from V and 8 bases from J, with 10 bases between. CDR1 and CDR2 from the germline V gene are MNHNS and SASEGT. The CDR3 nucleotides read TGTGCCAGCAGTCCCGAGGTGGACACCATATATTTT. Protein product: CASSPEVDTIYF.

The chain has TRBV2 and TRBJ1-5; 8 nucleotides align to TRBD1. Germline lookup yields CDR1 SNHLY and CDR2 FYNNEI. The V gene end was trimmed by 5 bases and the J gene end by 7 bases; junction bases not matched to a gene: 10. The CDR3 extends over 15 amino acids. The CDR3 loop is CASSKPGGREQPQHF. The CDR3, as DNA: TGTGCCAGCAGTAAACCAGGGGGCCGGGAACAGCCCCAGCATTTT.

V is TRBV10-3 and J is TRBJ2-5; weak D call: TRBD1 (5 bases). This CDR3 comprises 13 residues. Germline CDR1 ENHRY, CDR2 SYGVKD. Trimming removed 4 bases at V and 2 bases at J, with 8 bases between. CDR3 in DNA: TGTGCCATCAGTGGCGACAGACAAGAGACCCAGTACTTC. This codes for CAISGDRQETQYF.

As regards this clonotype: A clone one base away is much larger, so this may be a read error. V usage is TRBV18 and J usage is TRBJ2-3, with D perhaps TRBD1 or TRBD2 (5 bases each). Germline CDR1 KGHSH, CDR2 LQKENI. The CDR3 has 15 amino acids. Deletions cut 8 bases from V and 2 bases from J, with 17 bases between. The CDR3 loop is CASSSPRGATDTQYF. CDR3 in DNA: TGTGCCAGCAGCTCGCCTAGAGGGGCCACAGATACGCAGTATTTT.

At least ten counts were recorded for this clonotype. The V gene is TRBV20-1, the J gene TRBJ1-5; D is uncertain. The CDR3 runs 15 residues. Germline-derived CDR1 and CDR2 are DFQATT and SNEGSKA (reference sequence). V was shortened by 0 bases and J by 0 bases, with 9 bases between the two germline ends. CDR3: CSAREVANSNQPQHF. The CDR3 coding sequence is TGCAGTGCTAGAGAGGTGGCAAATAGCAATCAGCCCCAGCATTTT.

This clonotype was found many times. The V and J genes are TRBV6-6 and TRBJ1-5, with 10 bases aligning to TRBD1. Unmatched junction bases numbered 3, after V lost 2 bases and J lost 5 bases. This CDR3 has 15 residues. Germline V CDR1 and CDR2: MNHNY, SVGAGI (reference sequence). In nucleotides, the CDR3 is TGTGCCAGCAGTTACCGGGGGACAGGGGATCAGCCCCAGCATTTT. As protein: CASSYRGTGDQPQHF.

To note about this clonotype: This clone may be a read error of a much larger clone one base away. The final CDR3 position lacks the conserved phenylalanine or tryptophan, pointing to a likely read error. The chain links TRBV20-1 to TRBJ1-1; D may be TRBD1 (5 bases). The CDR3 totals 16 residues. Between the trimmed V and J ends, which lost 2 bases and 3 bases, there was a span of 19 bases. Per germline, CDR1 DFQATT and CDR2 SNEGSKA (reference sequence). For the CDR3, the DNA is TGCAGTGCTAGAAGTGGACACCCGTCTTCCGACACTGAAGCTTTCCTT. This gives the protein CSARSGHPSSDTEAFL.

V and J are TRBV3-1 and TRBJ1-6, with D unresolved. Trimming cost V 4 bases and J 6 bases, with 7 bases left between them. Germline loops: CDR1 LGHDT, CDR2 YNNKEL (reference sequence). This CDR3 has 13 residues. This chain's CDR3 is CASSPSGNSPLHF. The CDR3 DNA reads as TGTGCCAGCAGCCCATCCGGTAATTCACCCCTCCACTTT.